The T cell receptor (beta chain) described here comes from a study of response to subunit inactivated influenza vaccine. This clonotype was found a few times. Trimming took off 4 bases at V and 1 base at J, with 7 bases between the two ends. This CDR3 region has 12 residues. Germline CDR1 reads DFQATT; CDR2 reads SNEGSKA (reference sequence). TCRdb reprocessed the RT-PCR reads via MiXCR and lists one record per CDR3 protein. Among about 540,000 distinct CDR3 sequences listed, around 21% were seen once. A further study also used this sample, focusing on T cells expressing NK-cell markers. As that report states: As the method of synthesis, 5'RACE template switching with UMIs yielded TCR beta cDNA.

The source of this sequence is a man aged 45 to 65 who received an inactivated influenza vaccine. Sample: CD4+ T cells sorted from PBMCs, taken 11 to 12 days after vaccination. This chain links TRBV20-1 with TRBJ1-1; D is uncertain. The CDR3 reads CSATSWNTEAFF. CDR3 coding DNA: TGCAGTGCTACCTCGTGGAACACTGAAGCTTTCTTT.